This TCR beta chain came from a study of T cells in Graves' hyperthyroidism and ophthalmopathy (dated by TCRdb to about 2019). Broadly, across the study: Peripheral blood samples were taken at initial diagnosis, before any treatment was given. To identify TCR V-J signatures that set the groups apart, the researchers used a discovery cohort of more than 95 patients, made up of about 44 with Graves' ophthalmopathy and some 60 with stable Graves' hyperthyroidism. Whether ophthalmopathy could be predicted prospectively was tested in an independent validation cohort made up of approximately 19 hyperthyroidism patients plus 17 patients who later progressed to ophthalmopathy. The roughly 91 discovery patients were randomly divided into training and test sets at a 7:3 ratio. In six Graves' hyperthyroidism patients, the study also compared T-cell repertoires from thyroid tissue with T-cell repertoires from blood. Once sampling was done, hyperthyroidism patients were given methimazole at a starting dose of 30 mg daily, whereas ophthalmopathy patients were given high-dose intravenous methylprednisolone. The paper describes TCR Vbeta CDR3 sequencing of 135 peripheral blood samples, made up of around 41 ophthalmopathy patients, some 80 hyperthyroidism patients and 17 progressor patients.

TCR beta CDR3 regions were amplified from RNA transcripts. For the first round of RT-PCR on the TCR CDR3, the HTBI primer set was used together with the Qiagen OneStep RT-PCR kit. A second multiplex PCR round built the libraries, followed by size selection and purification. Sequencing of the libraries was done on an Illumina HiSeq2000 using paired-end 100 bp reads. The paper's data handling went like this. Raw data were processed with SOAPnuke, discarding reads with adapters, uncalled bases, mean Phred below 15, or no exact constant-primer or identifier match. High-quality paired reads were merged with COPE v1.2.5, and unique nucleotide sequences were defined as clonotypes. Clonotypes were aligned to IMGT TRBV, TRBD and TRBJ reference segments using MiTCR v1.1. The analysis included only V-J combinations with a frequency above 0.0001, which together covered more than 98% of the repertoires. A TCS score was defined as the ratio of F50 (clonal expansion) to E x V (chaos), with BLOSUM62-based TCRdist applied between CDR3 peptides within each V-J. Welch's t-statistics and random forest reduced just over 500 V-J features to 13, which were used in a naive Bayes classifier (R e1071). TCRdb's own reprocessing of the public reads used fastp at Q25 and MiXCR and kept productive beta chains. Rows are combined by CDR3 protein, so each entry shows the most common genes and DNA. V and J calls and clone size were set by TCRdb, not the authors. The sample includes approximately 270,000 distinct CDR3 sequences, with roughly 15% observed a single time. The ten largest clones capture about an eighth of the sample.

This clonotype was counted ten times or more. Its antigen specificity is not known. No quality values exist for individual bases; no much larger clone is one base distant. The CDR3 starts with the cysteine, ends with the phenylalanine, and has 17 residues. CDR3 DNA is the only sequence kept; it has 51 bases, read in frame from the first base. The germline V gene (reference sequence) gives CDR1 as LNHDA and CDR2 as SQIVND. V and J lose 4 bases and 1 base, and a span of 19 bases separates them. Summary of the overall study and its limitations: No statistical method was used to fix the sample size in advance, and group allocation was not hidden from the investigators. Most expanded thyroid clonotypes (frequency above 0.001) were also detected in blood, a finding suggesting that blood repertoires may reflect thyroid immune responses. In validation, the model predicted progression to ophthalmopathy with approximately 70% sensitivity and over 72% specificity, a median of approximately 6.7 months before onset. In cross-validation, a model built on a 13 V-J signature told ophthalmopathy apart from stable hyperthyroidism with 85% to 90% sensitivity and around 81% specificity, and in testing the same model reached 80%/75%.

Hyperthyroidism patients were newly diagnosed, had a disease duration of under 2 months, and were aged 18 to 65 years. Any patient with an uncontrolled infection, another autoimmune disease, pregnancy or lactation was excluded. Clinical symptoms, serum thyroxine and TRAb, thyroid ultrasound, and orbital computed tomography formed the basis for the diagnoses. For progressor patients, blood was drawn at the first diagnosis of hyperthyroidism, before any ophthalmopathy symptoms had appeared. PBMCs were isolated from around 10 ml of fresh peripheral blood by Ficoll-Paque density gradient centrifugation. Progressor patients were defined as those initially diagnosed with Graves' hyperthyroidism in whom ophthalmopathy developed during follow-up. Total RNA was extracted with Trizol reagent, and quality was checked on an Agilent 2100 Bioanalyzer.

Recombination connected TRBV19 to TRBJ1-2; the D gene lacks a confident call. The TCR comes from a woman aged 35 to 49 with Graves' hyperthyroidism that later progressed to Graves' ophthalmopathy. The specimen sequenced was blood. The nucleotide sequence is TGTGCCAGTAGTAAATGGGCAGCCCCTGGCATTAACTATGGCTACACCTTC. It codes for CASSKWAAPGINYGYTF.